These 23 T cell receptor beta chains originate from one sample sequenced in a study of cytomegalovirus exposure and HLA in healthy donors. The primer mix had 60 Vbeta and 13 Jbeta primers. Only in-frame clones appear in the TCRdb table, and some are missing; sequencing was by immunoSEQ multiplex PCR. Here the sample spans more than 85,000 clones, roughly three quarters being singletons. Sample: PBMCs. These TCRs come from a man aged 35 to 55 in good health and CMV-seronegative.

The CDR3 coding sequence is TGTGCCAGCAGTGATCCCCAGGGTAGGTACTCCTACGAGCAGTACTTC. Protein product: CASSDPQGRYSYEQYF. This chain uses TRBV6-1 with TRBJ2-7, with D possibly TRBD1 on 5 matching bases. The germline V and J ends were trimmed by 3 bases and 0 bases, with 15 bases remaining between them. Germline CDR1 is MNHNS and CDR2 is SASEGT. The CDR3 loop spans 16 amino acids.

The rearrangement joins TRBV5-1 to TRBJ2-5, with D possibly matching TRBD1 (6 bases). The CDR3 consists of 16 residues. In germline, CDR1 is SGHRS, CDR2 YFSETQ. The V end lost 2 bases, the J end lost 5 bases, and 19 bases lay between the germline ends. The CDR3 nucleotides are TGCGCCAGCAGCTTCGTTCACGGAAACAGGGATGAGACCCAGTACTTC. This gives the protein CASSFVHGNRDETQYF.

About this clone: Compared with germline, one end of the junction differs, possibly owing to a read error. This chain links TRBV7-9 with TRBJ2-6; tentatively, D is TRBD1 (5 bases). Germline-derived CDR1 and CDR2 are SEHNR and FQNEAQ (reference sequence). CDR3 length: 17 amino acids. The CDR3, as DNA: TGTTCCAGCAGCTGGACACAAACCGACTCTGGGGCCAACGTCCTGACTTTC. Encoded protein: CSSSWTQTDSGANVLTF.

This chain links TRBV6-5 with TRBJ1-6; D perhaps matches TRBD1 (5 bases). The germline V gene encodes CDR1 MNHEY and CDR2 SVGAGI. This CDR3 has 14 amino acids. V was cut by 4 bases and J by 10 bases, with 14 bases left in between. CDR3 nucleotides: TGTGCCAGCAGTTTACAGGCTTCTGGGTCACCCCTCCACTTT. Protein product: CASSLQASGSPLHF.

The rearrangement uses TRBV27 and TRBJ1-2; tentatively, D is TRBD1 (5 bases). This CDR3 spans 14 amino acids. The V gene's germline CDR1 is MNHEY and CDR2 SMNVEV (reference sequence). Trimming removed 3 bases from V and 2 bases from J, with 10 bases in between. This chain's CDR3 is CASSFAGRNYGYTF. For the CDR3, the DNA is TGTGCCAGCAGTTTTGCAGGGCGGAACTATGGCTACACCTTC.

The chain couples TRBV9 to TRBJ2-2; D not certain. Per germline, CDR1 SGDLS and CDR2 YYNGEE. V shed 0 bases and J shed 3 bases, with 18 bases lying between them. This CDR3 has 18 amino acids. CDR3 DNA: TGTGCCAGCAGCGTAGCTTTACCCGGGTTTCGTGACACCGGGGAGCTGTTTTTT. Its translation is CASSVALPGFRDTGELFF. Looking up the rest from reference TRBV9 and TRBJ2-2 gives the full variable domain: DSGVTQTPKHLITATGQRVTLRCSPRSGDLSVYWYQQSLDQGLQFLIQYYNGEERAKGNILERFSAQQFPDLHSELNLSSLELGDSALYFCASSVALPGFRDTGELFFGEGSRLTVL.

The chain combines TRBV6-1 with TRBJ1-4; D is ambiguous. Looked up from germline, CDR1 is MNHNS and CDR2 is SASEGT. This CDR3 is built from 15 residues. V lost 8 bases, J lost 0 bases, and 13 bases lay in between. CDR3 DNA sequence: TGTGCCAGCTCGGGGATCTCCTCAACTAATGAAAAACTGTTTTTT. Its protein is CASSGISSTNEKLFF.

In this sample, this clone turned up once. The chain combines TRBV5-8 with TRBJ2-1; 8 nucleotides match TRBD1. The V segment lost 0 bases and the J segment 5 bases; nucleotides outside the gene matches: 7. This CDR3 has 16 residues. Germline V gene data show CDR1 as SGHTS and CDR2 as YDEGEE. Here the CDR3 reads CASSLDRGFVHNEQFF. The CDR3 DNA is TGTGCCAGCAGCTTGGACAGGGGGTTTGTCCACAATGAGCAGTTCTTC.

This sequence joins TRBV18 and TRBJ1-2; the D is unclear. Germline lookup yields CDR1 KGHSH and CDR2 LQKENI. The V end was cut by 3 bases, the J end by 3 bases, with 20 bases between. The CDR3 has 17 amino acids. CDR3 in amino acids: CASSPPVGNGADYGYTF. CDR3 nucleotide sequence: TGTGCCAGCTCACCTCCGGTGGGTAACGGTGCGGACTATGGCTACACCTTC.

In DNA, the CDR3 is TGTGCCTGGAGTTCCCTAAAGGGGCGAACTGAAGCTTTCTTT. Amino acid sequence: CAWSSLKGRTEAFF. The J gene is TRBJ1-1, the V gene TRBV30; D is possibly TRBD1 (5 bases). The CDR3 extends over 14 amino acids. The germline CDR1 and CDR2 sequences are GTSNPN and SVGIG (reference sequence). Trimming shortened V by 2 bases and J by 5 bases, and 15 bases separated the two germline ends.

The chain recombines TRBV28 with TRBJ1-1; 8 positions match TRBD1. The V segment lost 4 bases and the J segment 1 base; nucleotides outside the gene matches: 14. Germline loops: CDR1 MDHEN, CDR2 SYDVKM. This CDR3 spans 18 amino acids. The CDR3 coding sequence is TGTGCCAGCAGTTCCACTTCGACAGGGGTCGCGGGGAACACTGAAGCTTTCTTT. It is translated as CASSSTSTGVAGNTEAFF.

Regarding this clone: An end of the junction differs from the germline gene, which may be a read error. This chain links TRBV7-9 with TRBJ2-7, with D maybe TRBD2 (6 bases). The CDR3 is made up of 16 amino acids. Germline CDR1 reads SEHNR; CDR2 reads FQNEAQ (reference sequence). CDR3 loop: CSSGSVEWRGPYEQYF. The CDR3 DNA follows: TGTTCCAGCGGTTCCGTCGAGTGGCGGGGACCTTACGAGCAGTACTTC. Together with reference TRBV7-9 and TRBJ2-7, the CDR3 gives the full variable domain: DTGVSQNPRHKITKRGQNVTFRCDPISEHNRLYWYRQTLGQGPEFLTYFQNEAQLEKSRLLSDRFSAERPKGSFSTLEIQRTEQGDSAMYLCSSGSVEWRGPYEQYFGPGTRLTVT.

This clone has more than one count but fewer than ten. The chain employs TRBV19 and TRBJ2-3; 8 positions match TRBD1. V was clipped by 3 bases and J by 1 base; unmatched bases: 0. CDR1 LNHDA and CDR2 SQIVND come from the germline V gene (reference sequence). CDR3 length: 14 amino acids. The CDR3 is CASSMTGGTDTQYF. DNA of the CDR3: TGTGCCAGTAGTATGACAGGGGGCACAGATACGCAGTATTTT.

This chain joins TRBV21-1 and TRBJ2-2; TRBD1 reflects the table's D call only, with no check against the DNA. TRBV21-1 is flagged as a pseudogene. The CDR3 has 20 amino acids. As DNA, the CDR3 is TGTGCCAGCAGCAACGCTGGGACAGGTTTTAGGGGGAGAAACACCGGGGAGCTGTTTTTT. Protein product: CASSNAGTGFRGRNTGELFF.

This clone occurred a few times. The rearrangement uses TRBV12-5 and TRBJ2-1; TRBD2 agrees at 7 bases. Trimming took 3 bases from V and 5 from J; bases not matched to a gene: 4. Looked up from germline, CDR1 is LGHNT and CDR2 is FRNRAP. There are 14 residues in the CDR3. The CDR3 spells CASGLNGRNNEQFF. The CDR3 DNA reads as TGTGCTAGTGGTTTAAACGGGAGGAACAATGAGCAGTTCTTC.

This clone was found a few times. The V and J genes are TRBV28 and TRBJ2-7; D is perhaps TRBD1 (6 bases). The germline V gene has CDR1 MDHEN and CDR2 SYDVKM. V lost 5 bases and J lost 12, with 17 bases in between. The CDR3 runs 12 residues. This CDR3 is CASSTARDNSYF. The CDR3 DNA is TGTGCCAGCAGTACCGCCCGGGACAATTCGTACTTC.

The chain employs TRBV28 and TRBJ2-5, with 8 positions matching TRBD2. CDR3 length: 15 amino acids. Germline loops: CDR1 MDHEN, CDR2 SYDVKM. Trimming took 1 base from V and 1 from J; bases not matched to a gene: 2. CDR3 amino acids: CASSLYGLAQETQYF. CDR3 DNA sequence: TGTGCCAGCAGTTTATATGGACTAGCCCAAGAGACCCAGTACTTC.

This clone was detected a few times. J is TRBJ2-7 and V is TRBV18; 7 bases map to TRBD1. V lost 3 bases and J lost 2; bases outside the gene matches: 4. In germline, CDR1 is KGHSH, CDR2 LQKENI. The CDR3 sequence is 14 residues long. In DNA form, the CDR3 reads TGTGCCAGCTCACCTAGACAGGGAACCTACGAGCAGTACTTC. Translation gives CASSPRQGTYEQYF.

J is TRBJ2-3 and V is TRBV6-4; 9 bases are shared with TRBD2. V was clipped by 2 bases and J by 1 base; unmatched bases: 1. Per the germline V gene, CDR1 is MRHNA and CDR2 is SNTAGT. The CDR3 is 15 amino acids. CDR3 sequence reads: CASSDGGGGTDTQYF. The CDR3 nucleotides are TGTGCCAGCAGTGACGGCGGGGGGGGCACAGATACGCAGTATTTT.

The chain recombines TRBV28 with TRBJ2-7; D gene ambiguous. Germline V gene data show CDR1 as MDHEN and CDR2 as SYDVKM. The CDR3 has 13 residues. Trimming took 3 bases from V and 3 from J, leaving 9 bases between them. CDR3 protein: CASSFGRRYEQYF. CDR3 DNA: TGTGCCAGCAGTTTTGGCAGGCGCTACGAGCAGTACTTC.

This clone has only one observation. This sequence joins TRBV18 and TRBJ1-4, with D possibly TRBD1 on 5 matching bases. V lost 8 bases to trimming and J lost 10 bases, with 14 bases between them. This CDR3 has 12 residues. CDR1 and CDR2 from the germline V gene are KGHSH and LQKENI. The CDR3 coding sequence is TGTGCCAGCCACTCCAGGGCCGGAAAACTGTTTTTT. Its protein is CASHSRAGKLFF.

This clone has a single count. V gene TRBV5-1 combines with J gene TRBJ2-5; 10 positions agree with TRBD2. The closer fit of TRBJ2-7 to the DNA end suggests the J call may be wrong. Per germline, CDR1 SGHRS and CDR2 YFSETQ. The CDR3 is 15 residues long. The CDR3 protein is CASSPLAGVIDEQYF. Here the CDR3 DNA reads TGCGCCAGCAGCCCTCTAGCGGGAGTCATCGACGAGCAGTACTTC.

The chain is built from TRBV7-9 and TRBJ2-3; TRBD2 aligns across 9 bases. The CDR3 is 15 amino acids. Germline V gene data show CDR1 as SEHNR and CDR2 as FQNEAQ (reference sequence). V trimming: 5 bases; J trimming: 1 base; junction bases outside the gene matches: 4. The CDR3 loop reads CASSEGLAGTDTQYF. In nucleotides, the CDR3 is TGTGCCAGCAGCGAGGGACTAGCCGGCACAGATACGCAGTATTTT.